This T cell receptor (beta chain) was captured by sequencing in a study of chemoradiotherapy in HPV16-positive cancers. The wider study: Candidate HPV-specific T-cell clones and common TCR motifs came from functional assays in two HPV16-positive patients.

A remark on this clone: Its antigen is not known.

Study-level findings and limits: In HPV16-positive patients, HPV-responsive T-cell expansion tracked better recurrence-free survival. Non-HPV-specific T cells did not expand in tumors during treatment, whereas candidate HPV-specific clones and E7-related motifs did.

J was trimmed by 4 bases and V by 2 bases; bases with no gene match: 7. This CDR3 contains 17 residues. Germline CDR1 is SGHDT and CDR2 is YYEEEE. Clones were read by immunoSEQ multiplex PCR, and TCRdb kept only the in-frame ones, dropping some. The data hold 12,000 or so clones, with approximately 87% observed a single time. This receptor was taken from a human donor with HPV-associated anogenital cancer. The V call is TRBV5-6, the J call TRBJ2-1; 12 bases are a match to TRBD1. The sample in question was blood, obtained from a patient who underwent chemoradiotherapy. This CDR3 reads CASSFLGTGGRYNEQFF. CDR3 nucleotide sequence: TGTGCCAGCAGCTTTCTAGGGACAGGGGGCCGATACAATGAGCAGTTCTTC.